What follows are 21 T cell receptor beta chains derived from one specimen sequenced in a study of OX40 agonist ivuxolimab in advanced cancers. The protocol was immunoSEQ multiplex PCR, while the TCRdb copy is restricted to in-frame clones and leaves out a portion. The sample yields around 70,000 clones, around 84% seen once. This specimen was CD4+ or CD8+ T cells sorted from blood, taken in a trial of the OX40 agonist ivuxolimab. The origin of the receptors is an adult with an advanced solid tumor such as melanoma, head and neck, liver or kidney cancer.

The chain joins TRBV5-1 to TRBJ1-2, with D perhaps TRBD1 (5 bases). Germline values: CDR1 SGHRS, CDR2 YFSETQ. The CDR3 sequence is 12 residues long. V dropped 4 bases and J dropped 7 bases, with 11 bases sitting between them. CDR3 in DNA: TGCGCCAGCAGCGTGCAGGGCTCTGGCTACACCTTC. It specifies CASSVQGSGYTF.

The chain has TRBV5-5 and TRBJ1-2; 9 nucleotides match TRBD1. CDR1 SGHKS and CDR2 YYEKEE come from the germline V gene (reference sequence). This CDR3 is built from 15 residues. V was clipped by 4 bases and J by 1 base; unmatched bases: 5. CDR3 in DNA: TGTGCCAGCAGCATCGGACAGGGGATTAACTATGGCTACACCTTC. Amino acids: CASSIGQGINYGYTF. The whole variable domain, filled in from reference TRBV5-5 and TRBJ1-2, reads DAGVTQSPTHLIKTRGQQVTLRCSPISGHKSVSWYQQVLGQGPQFIFQYYEKEERGRGNFPDRFSARQFPNYSSELNVNALLLGDSALYLCASSIGQGINYGYTFGSGTRLTVV.

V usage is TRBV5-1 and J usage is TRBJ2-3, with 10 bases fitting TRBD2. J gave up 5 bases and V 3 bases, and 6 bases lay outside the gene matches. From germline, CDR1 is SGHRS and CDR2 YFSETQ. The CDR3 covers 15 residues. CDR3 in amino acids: CASSWSGGAKDTQYF. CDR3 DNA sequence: TGCGCCAGCAGCTGGAGCGGGGGGGCTAAAGATACGCAGTATTTT.

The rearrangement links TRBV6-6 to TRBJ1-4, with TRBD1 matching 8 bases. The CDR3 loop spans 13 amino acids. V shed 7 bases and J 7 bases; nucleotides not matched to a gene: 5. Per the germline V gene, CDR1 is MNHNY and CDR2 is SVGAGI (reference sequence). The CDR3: CASKEDRVEKLFF. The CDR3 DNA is TGTGCCAGCAAGGAGGACAGGGTTGAAAAACTGTTTTTT.

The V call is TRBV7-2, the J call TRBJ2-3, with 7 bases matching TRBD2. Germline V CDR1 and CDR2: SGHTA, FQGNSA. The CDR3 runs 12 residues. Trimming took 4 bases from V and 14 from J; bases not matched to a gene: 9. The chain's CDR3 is CASSSLAGPPYF. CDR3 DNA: TGTGCCAGCAGCTCGTTAGCGGGCCCACCGTATTTT.

In nucleotides, the CDR3 is TGTGCCAGCAGTTTAAGGCAGGGGTGGACCTACGAGCAGTACTTC. It translates to CASSLRQGWTYEQYF. The rearrangement joins TRBV27 to TRBJ2-5; a weak D match, TRBD1 (6 bases). The end of the DNA aligns better with TRBJ2-7, so the J call may be wrong. The CDR3 totals 15 residues. Germline V gene lookup returns CDR1 MNHEY and CDR2 SMNVEV (reference sequence).

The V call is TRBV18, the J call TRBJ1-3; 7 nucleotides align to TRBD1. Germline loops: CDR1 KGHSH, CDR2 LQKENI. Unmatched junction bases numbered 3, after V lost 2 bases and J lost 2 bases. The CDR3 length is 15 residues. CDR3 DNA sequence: TGTGCCAGCTCACCAGCGAGGGGGCCTGGAAACACCATATATTTT. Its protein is CASSPARGPGNTIYF.

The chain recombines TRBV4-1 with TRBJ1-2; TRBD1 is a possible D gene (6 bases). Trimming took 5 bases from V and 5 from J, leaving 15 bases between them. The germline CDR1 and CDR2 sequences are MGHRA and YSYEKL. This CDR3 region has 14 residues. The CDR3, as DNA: TGCGCCAGCAGCTTATACAGGGATTTTTATGGCTACACCTTC. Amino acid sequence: CASSLYRDFYGYTF.

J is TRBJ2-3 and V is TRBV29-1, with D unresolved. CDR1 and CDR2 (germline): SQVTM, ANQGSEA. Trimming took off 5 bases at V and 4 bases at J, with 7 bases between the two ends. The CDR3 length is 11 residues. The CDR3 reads CSVRHPDTQYF. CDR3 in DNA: TGCAGCGTTAGACACCCAGATACGCAGTATTTT.

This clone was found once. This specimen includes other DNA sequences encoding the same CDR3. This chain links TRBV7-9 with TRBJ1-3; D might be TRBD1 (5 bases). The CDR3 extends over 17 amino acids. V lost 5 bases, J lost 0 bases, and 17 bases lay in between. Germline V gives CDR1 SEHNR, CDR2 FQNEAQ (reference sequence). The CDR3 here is CASSPGLGPDSGNTIYF. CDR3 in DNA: TGTGCCAGCAGCCCGGGGCTAGGCCCCGACTCTGGAAACACCATATATTTT.

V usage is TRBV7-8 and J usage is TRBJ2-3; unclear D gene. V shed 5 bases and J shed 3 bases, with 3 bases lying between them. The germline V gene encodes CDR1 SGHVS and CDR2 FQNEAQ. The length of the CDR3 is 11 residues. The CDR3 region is CASSPTDTQYF. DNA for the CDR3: TGTGCCAGCAGCCCGACAGATACGCAGTATTTT.

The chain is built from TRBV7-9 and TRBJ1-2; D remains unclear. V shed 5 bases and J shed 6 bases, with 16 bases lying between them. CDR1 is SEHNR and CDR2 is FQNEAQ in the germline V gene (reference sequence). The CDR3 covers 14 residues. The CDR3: CASSKQTGSDGYTF. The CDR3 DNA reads TGTGCCAGCAGCAAGCAGACGGGAAGCGATGGCTACACCTTC.

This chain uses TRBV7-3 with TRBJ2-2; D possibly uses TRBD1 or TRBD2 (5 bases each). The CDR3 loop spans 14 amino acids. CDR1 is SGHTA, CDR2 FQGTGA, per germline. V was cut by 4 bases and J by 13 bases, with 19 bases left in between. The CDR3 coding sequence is TGTGCCAGCAGCTCCCCCCTCGGGGCGGGCGTGCTGTTTTTT. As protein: CASSSPLGAGVLFF.

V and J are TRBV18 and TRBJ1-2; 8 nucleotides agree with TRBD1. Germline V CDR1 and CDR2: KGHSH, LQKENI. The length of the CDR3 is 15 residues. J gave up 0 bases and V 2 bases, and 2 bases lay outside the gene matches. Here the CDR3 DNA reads TGTGCCAGCTCACCAGGGACAGGAGCTAACTATGGCTACACCTTC. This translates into CASSPGTGANYGYTF.

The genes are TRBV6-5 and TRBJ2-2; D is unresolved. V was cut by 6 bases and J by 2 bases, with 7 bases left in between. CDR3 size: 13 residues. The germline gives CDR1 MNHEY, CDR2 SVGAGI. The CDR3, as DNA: TGTGCCAGCAGGGACCCCAACACCGGGGAGCTGTTTTTT. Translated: CASRDPNTGELFF.

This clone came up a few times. The CDR3 here is CASRETGHSNQPQHF. The DNA for the CDR3 is TGTGCCAGCAGAGAGACAGGGCATAGCAATCAGCCCCAGCATTTT. This chain connects TRBV2 to TRBJ1-5, with 7 positions matching TRBD1. The CDR3 totals 15 residues. Germline V lookup: CDR1 SNHLY, CDR2 FYNNEI. Germline trimming cut 6 bases from V and 0 bases from J; bases unmatched to any gene: 5.

The DNA for the CDR3 is TGTGCCAGCAGCTTAGGAGGGACAAAAGTCGAGCAGTACTTC. Residues: CASSLGGTKVEQYF. This rearrangement joins TRBV7-2 to TRBJ2-7, with a weak D call TRBD1 (6 bases). Between the trimmed V and J ends, which lost 1 base and 6 bases, there was a span of 13 bases. This CDR3 region has 14 residues. In germline, CDR1 is SGHTA, CDR2 FQGNSA.

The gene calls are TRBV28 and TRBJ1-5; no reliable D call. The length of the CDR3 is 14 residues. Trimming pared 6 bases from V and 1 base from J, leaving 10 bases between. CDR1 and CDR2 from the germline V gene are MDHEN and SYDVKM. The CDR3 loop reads CASRAGGSNQPQHF. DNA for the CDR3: TGTGCCAGCAGGGCCGGAGGAAGCAATCAGCCCCAGCATTTT.

This chain's CDR3 is CASSLESVEPQHF. As DNA, the CDR3 is TGTGCCAGCAGCCTGGAGTCCGTGGAGCCCCAGCATTTT. The chain is built from TRBV5-5 and TRBJ1-5; D unresolved. The CDR3 totals 13 residues. Trimming took 4 bases from V and 8 from J, leaving 13 bases between them. The germline CDR1 and CDR2 sequences are SGHKS and YYEKEE (reference sequence).

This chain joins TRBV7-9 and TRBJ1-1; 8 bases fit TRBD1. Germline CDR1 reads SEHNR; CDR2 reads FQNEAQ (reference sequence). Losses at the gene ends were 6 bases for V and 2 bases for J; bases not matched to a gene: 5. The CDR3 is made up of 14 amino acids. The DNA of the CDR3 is TGTGCCAGCAGACCGGGACAGGCAAACACTGAAGCTTTCTTT. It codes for CASRPGQANTEAFF. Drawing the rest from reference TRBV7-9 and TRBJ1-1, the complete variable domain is DTGVSQNPRHKITKRGQNVTFRCDPISEHNRLYWYRQTLGQGPEFLTYFQNEAQLEKSRLLSDRFSAERPKGSFSTLEIQRTEQGDSAMYLCASRPGQANTEAFFGQGTRLTVV.

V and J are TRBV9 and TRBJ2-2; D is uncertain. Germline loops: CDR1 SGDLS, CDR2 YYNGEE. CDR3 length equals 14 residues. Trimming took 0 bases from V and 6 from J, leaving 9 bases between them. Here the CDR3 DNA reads TGTGCCAGCAGCGTAGACTTCGGACCCGGGGAGCTGTTTTTT. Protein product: CASSVDFGPGELFF.